Sequencing of this TCR beta chain was carried out in a study of a mutant IDH1 vaccine in newly diagnosed glioma. Study overall: Patients had received radiotherapy, temozolomide, or both previously, most receiving both.

Sample time point: baseline, week 1 (first vaccination visit). Treatment reported: pre-vaccination baseline after standard-of-care therapy. Those who donated had recent WHO grade 3 or 4 IDH1-mutant, ATRX-lost astrocytomas. Unmatched junction bases numbered 6, after V lost 1 base and J lost 0 bases. The CDR3 loop spans 16 amino acids. Looked up from germline, CDR1 is LNHNV and CDR2 is YYDKDF (reference sequence). In the case of this clone: The antigen is unknown.

Regarding the study as a whole: Detectable vaccine-induced immune responses arose in 80% to 95% of patients. Alterations occurring in top peripheral T cell clonotypes seemed unrelated to pseudoprogression.

Profiling relied on immunoSEQ multiplex PCR, and the TCRdb table lists in-frame clones only, not all of them. This table holds tens of thousands of clones, roughly 80% found once. The chain combines TRBV15 with TRBJ2-7, with 7 bases lining up with TRBD2. The TCR was taken from a woman between 40 and 55 years old with glioma. Sequences were derived from PBMCs, sampled from a glioma patient treated with radiotherapy, temozolomide or both. The CDR3 nucleotides are TGTGCCACCAGCAGAGGGGGAGGGGCTACCTCCTACGAGCAGTACTTC. It is translated as CATSRGGGATSYEQYF.